These 5 T cell receptor beta chains share one sample of origin, sequenced in a study of identifying expanded T cells in peripheral blood. Here immunoSEQ multiplex PCR was the method, and the copy in TCRdb shows in-frame clones only, minus some. The sample includes around 100,000 clones, 88% of them seen just once. The sample taken for sequencing was blood. The receptors here all came from a person aged 18-70 years in good health.

V gene TRBV6-5 combines with J gene TRBJ1-5, with D tentatively TRBD1 (6 bases). Germline V gene lookup returns CDR1 MNHEY and CDR2 SVGAGI. This CDR3 comprises 14 residues. The germline V and J ends were trimmed by 6 bases and 4 bases, with 13 bases remaining between them. CDR3 coding DNA: TGTGCCAGCAGCCGCCTAGGGGGGAATCAGCCCCAGCATTTT. Translation: CASSRLGGNQPQHF.

The rearrangement uses TRBV10-3 and TRBJ2-2; TRBD2 matches 12 bases. V was pared by 6 bases and J by 5 bases, with 1 base of the junction left unmatched. CDR1 ENHRY and CDR2 SYGVKD come from the germline V gene. The CDR3 length is 14 residues. The CDR3 bases are TGTGCCATCAGCGGGACTAGCGGGACCGGGGAGCTGTTTTTT. Translation gives CAISGTSGTGELFF.

V usage is TRBV19 and J usage is TRBJ2-2; weak D call: TRBD1 (6 bases). V lost 5 bases to trimming and J lost 3 bases, with 13 bases between them. CDR1 is LNHDA and CDR2 is SQIVND in the germline V gene (reference sequence). The CDR3 is 15 amino acids. The CDR3 DNA reads TGTGCCAGTAGTCCACGGGACACGGACACCGGGGAGCTGTTTTTT. Translating gives CASSPRDTDTGELFF.

The chain employs TRBV9 and TRBJ2-2; D uncertain. The germline V gene has CDR1 SGDLS and CDR2 YYNGEE. The CDR3 is 14 residues long. Trimming took off 2 bases at V and 5 bases at J, with 10 bases between the two ends. CDR3 DNA: TGTGCCAGCAGCGTGGACCCGGCTACCGGGGAGCTGTTTTTT. Its translation is CASSVDPATGELFF.

This chain connects TRBV11-3 to TRBJ2-6, with unresolved D. V lost 5 bases and J lost 2, with 13 bases in between. The V gene's germline CDR1 is SGHNT and CDR2 YENEEA. The CDR3 totals 16 residues. CDR3 protein: CASSTPRVAGANVLTF. CDR3 DNA: TGTGCCAGCAGCACCCCAAGGGTGGCTGGGGCCAACGTCCTGACTTTC. Variable domain in full (rest from reference TRBV11-3 and TRBJ2-6): EAGVVQSPRYKIIEKKQPVAFWCNPISGHNTLYWYLQNLGQGPELLIRYENEEAVDDSQLPKDRFSAERLKGVDSTLKIQPAELGDSAVYLCASSTPRVAGANVLTFGAGSRLTVL.